This TCR beta chain was observed in a study of regulatory T cells in long-lasting Graves disease. Construction of the TCR beta libraries employed iRepertoire HTBI primers in conjunction with Arm-PCR of CDR3 regions. Using its own MiXCR run on the multiplex PCR reads, TCRdb lists one record per CDR3 protein. The sample lists approximately 540,000 distinct CDR3 sequences, more than 10% occurring once. The time point denotes: newly diagnosed GD, antithyroid drugs for less than 3 months. Extracted RNA from PBMCs served as the source of the TCR library. Trimming took off 7 bases at V and 5 bases at J, with 14 bases between the two ends. Germline CDR1 is MNHNS and CDR2 is SASEGT. The CDR3 has 13 residues. These data are also associated with another study on T cells in Graves' hyperthyroidism and ophthalmopathy.

This chain connects TRBV6-1 to TRBJ1-1; D is undetermined. The receptor was derived from a woman in her 30s with Graves disease. Here the sequenced sample was peripheral blood mononuclear cells (PBMCs), taken at new diagnosis, from a patient treated with antithyroid drugs. In DNA form, the CDR3 reads TGTGCCAGCACGTCGGTCCTCGGGACTGAAGCTTTCTTT. Its protein product is CASTSVLGTEAFF.